These T cell receptor beta chains were read from a single sample in a study of OX40 agonist ivuxolimab in advanced cancers. Sequenced by immunoSEQ multiplex PCR; TCRdb stores in-frame clones only, minus some. The sample yields under 50,000 clones, 75% to 80% seen once. This sample comprised CD4+ or CD8+ T cells sorted from blood, obtained in a trial of the OX40 agonist ivuxolimab. The receptors come from an adult with an advanced solid tumor such as melanoma, head and neck, liver or kidney cancer. Each CDR3 is given with its conserved first and last residue. D genes are given only for firm matches. Where a row states a size, it is once, few, many or the class of an expanded clone; other rows omit it.

j_gene | v_gene | abundance | d_gene | CDR3nt | CDR3aa
TRBJ2-5 | TRBV11-2 | NA | NA | TGTGCCAGCAGCTTAGTGGCCAGGGAAGAGACCCAGTACTTC | CASSLVAREETQYF
TRBJ2-5 | TRBV20-1 | NA | NA | TGCAGTGCTAGCAAGGAGACCCAGTACTTC | CSASKETQYF
TRBJ2-7 | TRBV27 | medium-sized | NA | TGTGCCAGCAGCCGTTCCCCGGGGGACTCCTACGAGCAGTACTTC | CASSRSPGDSYEQYF
TRBJ2-3 | TRBV6-1 | NA | NA | TGTGCCACCTTGACGTTAGGAGATACGCAGTATTTT | CATLTLGDTQYF
TRBJ1-2 | TRBV5-5 | NA | TRBD1 | TGTGCCAGCAGCTTGGTGGGACAGGGGGCTTTGGGCTACACCTTC | CASSLVGQGALGYTF
TRBJ1-4 | TRBV5-1 | NA | TRBD1 | TGCGCCAGCAGCTTGTTGGGCAGGGGGGATGAAAAACTGTTTTTT | CASSLLGRGDEKLFF
TRBJ2-7 | TRBV6-5 | NA | NA | TGTGCCAGCAGTTACGGGGGGTTAGGGACCTACGAGCAGTACTTC | CASSYGGLGTYEQYF
TRBJ2-3 | TRBV29-1 | NA | NA | TGCAGCGTTGCCAGGGGGGGCACAGATACGCAGTATTTT | CSVARGGTDTQYF
TRBJ1-1 | TRBV9 | NA | NA | TGTGCCAGCAGCGTCTCCACAGGGTGGGACACTGAAGCTTTCTTT | CASSVSTGWDTEAFF
TRBJ2-1 | TRBV5-6 | NA | NA | TGTGCCAGCAGCTTATGGACACAGGGCCTCAATGAGCAGTTCTTC | CASSLWTQGLNEQFF
TRBJ1-2 | TRBV6-5 | NA | TRBD1 | TGTGCCAGCAGTTTGTGGACAGGGTTTGATGGCTACACCTTC | CASSLWTGFDGYTF
TRBJ1-2 | TRBV5-8 | NA | TRBD1 | TGTGCCAGCAGCCCGGACAGGGGAGAGGGCTATGGCTACACCTTC | CASSPDRGEGYGYTF
TRBJ1-1 | TRBV11-2 | NA | NA | TGTGCCAGCAGCCCGAGCAGGACGAACACTGAAGCTTTCTTT | CASSPSRTNTEAFF
TRBJ2-2 | TRBV11-3 | NA | NA | TGTGCCAGCAGCTTGACCCACGGGGAGCTGTTTTTT | CASSLTHGELFF
TRBJ2-1 | TRBV29-1 | NA | NA | TGCAGCGTTGAAGCTCGAGCGTATAACAATGAGCAGTTCTTC | CSVEARAYNNEQFF
TRBJ1-1 | TRBV7-2 | NA | NA | TGTGCCAGCAGCTTAGGGACACCCGAGGCTTTCTTT | CASSLGTPEAFF
TRBJ2-1 | TRBV19 | NA | TRBD2 | TGTGCCAGTACCACACTAGCGGGTATGTCCTACAATGAGCAGTTCTTC | CASTTLAGMSYNEQFF
TRBJ2-3 | TRBV7-8 | NA | TRBD2 | TGTGCCAGCAGTTTTTCCACTAGCGGGATAACTACGCAGTATTTT | CASSFSTSGITTQYF
TRBJ2-7 | TRBV18 | NA | NA | TGTGCCAGCTCACCCCGGGCGTACGAGCAGTACTTC | CASSPRAYEQYF
TRBJ1-1 | TRBV10-2 | NA | NA | TGCGCCAGCAAACTTGGGAGTGAAGCTTTCTTT | CASKLGSEAFF
TRBJ2-5 | TRBV7-8 | NA | NA | TGTGCCAGTGAACCTACTAGCCGCTTAGGGACCCAGTACTTC | CASEPTSRLGTQYF
TRBJ1-6 | TRBV5-6 | few | NA | TGTGCCAGCAGCTTTCGGAGAGGGGAGTCCTATAATTCACCCCTCCACTTT | CASSFRRGESYNSPLHF
TRBJ2-3 | TRBV19 | NA | TRBD2 | TGTGCCAGTAGTAATCCGGGAGGGCCTAGCACAGATACGCAGTATTTT | CASSNPGGPSTDTQYF
TRBJ1-2 | TRBV19 | NA | NA | TGTGCCAGTAGTATAACTCGGCAGGTTCCTAACTATGGCTACACCTTC | CASSITRQVPNYGYTF
TRBJ2-7 | TRBV30 | NA | NA | TGTGCCTGGAGTTTTTCGCTAGCCGTCGCTAAGGGTCTCGAGCAGTACTTC | CAWSFSLAVAKGLEQYF
TRBJ2-7 | TRBV15 | NA | NA | TGTGCCACCAGCAGAGATAGGGCAGGCTACGAGCAGTACTTC | CATSRDRAGYEQYF
TRBJ2-3 | TRBV5-6 | NA | NA | TGTGCCAGCAGCTTGGGACAGGTCACAGATACGCAGTATTTT | CASSLGQVTDTQYF
TRBJ2-1 | TRBV10-1 | NA | NA | TGCGCCAGCAGTGACAGACTAAACAATGAGCAGTTCTTC | CASSDRLNNEQFF
TRBJ2-5 | TRBV7-9 | NA | NA | TGTGCCAGCAGCTTATATCATGACACGCAGGGGAAAGAGACCCAGTACTTC | CASSLYHDTQGKETQYF